One sample yielded the 9 T cell receptor beta chains listed below, sequenced in a study of blood T cell repertoires in COVID-19. Assay used: immunoSEQ multiplex PCR; TCRdb lists only in-frame clones, some missing. Of roughly 260,000 clones listed, 87% were seen once; the top ten hold about 2.2%. The sequencing sample was made of peripheral blood. These receptor sequences come from a woman in her forties or fifties who had recovered from COVID-19.

The chain links TRBV29-1 to TRBJ1-1; the D gene is possibly TRBD1 (5 bases). This CDR3 comprises 12 residues. The V end lost 5 bases, the J end lost 1 base, and 8 bases lay between the germline ends. Per germline, CDR1 SQVTM and CDR2 ANQGSEA. The chain's CDR3 is CSVSRANTEAFF. CDR3 bases: TGCAGCGTTTCCAGGGCGAACACTGAAGCTTTCTTT.

This chain joins TRBV28 and TRBJ1-6, with 9 bases fitting TRBD1. Germline lookup yields CDR1 MDHEN and CDR2 SYDVKM. CDR3 length: 14 amino acids. The junction had 7 bases not matched to a gene; V was cut back by 6 bases and J by 10 bases. The CDR3 is CASRYRGLTSPLHF. In DNA form, the CDR3 reads TGTGCCAGCAGGTACAGGGGGCTAACATCACCCCTCCACTTT.

The chain recombines TRBV28 with TRBJ2-5; 7 bases map to TRBD2. The CDR3 is made up of 17 amino acids. Germline CDR1 is MDHEN and CDR2 is SYDVKM. Trimming took 0 bases from V and 5 from J; bases not matched to a gene: 12. DNA of the CDR3: TGTGCCAGCAGTTTATGGGGACGCCGGGGGGTAGACGAGACCCAGTACTTC. This gives the protein CASSLWGRRGVDETQYF.

V gene TRBV27 combines with J gene TRBJ2-1; D call uncertain. V was shortened by 5 bases and J by 0 bases, with 8 bases between the two germline ends. CDR3 length equals 14 residues. Germline V gene lookup returns CDR1 MNHEY and CDR2 SMNVEV (reference sequence). CDR3 DNA sequence: TGTGCCAGCAGTCAAACGAGCTCCTACAATGAGCAGTTCTTC. Translated: CASSQTSSYNEQFF.

The chain couples TRBV7-2 to TRBJ1-6; weak D call: TRBD1 (6 bases). The germline gives CDR1 SGHTA, CDR2 FQGNSA. The CDR3 spans 14 residues. Trimming removed 5 bases at V and 14 bases at J, with 19 bases between. This CDR3 is CASSQQPTGTSLHF. CDR3 nucleotide sequence: TGTGCCAGCAGCCAACAGCCGACAGGTACCTCCCTCCACTTT.

V gene TRBV30 combines with J gene TRBJ1-2; 7 bases agree with TRBD1. This CDR3 comprises 12 residues. Trimming at V came to 0 bases and at J to 10 bases, leaving 5 bases not matched to a gene. The germline V gene encodes CDR1 GTSNPN and CDR2 SVGIG (reference sequence). CDR3 residues: CAWSVRQGSYTF. The CDR3 DNA reads as TGTGCCTGGAGTGTTCGACAGGGATCCTACACCTTC.

The genes are TRBV27 and TRBJ2-7, with 7 bases aligning to TRBD1. The CDR3 covers 20 residues. The germline CDR1 and CDR2 sequences are MNHEY and SMNVEV (reference sequence). With 5 bases clipped from V and 1 base from J, the junction kept 23 bases outside the gene matches. DNA of the CDR3: TGTGCCAGCAGTGCCCCCCGACGATCCCTCACAGGGGTAAAGTCCTACGAGCAGTACTTC. This translates into CASSAPRRSLTGVKSYEQYF.

The rearrangement links TRBV10-3 to TRBJ2-2; TRBD2 matches at 8 bases. V gave up 8 bases and J gave up 4 bases; unmatched junction bases: 6. The CDR3 extends over 14 amino acids. From germline, CDR1 is ENHRY and CDR2 SYGVKD. The CDR3 DNA reads TGTGCCATCTGGCGGGAGGTTGCCACCGGGGAGCTGTTTTTT. Residues: CAIWREVATGELFF.

This chain links TRBV6-6 with TRBJ1-1; D ambiguous. Trimming took 7 bases from V and 12 from J, leaving 21 bases between them. CDR1 is MNHNY and CDR2 is SVGAGI in the germline V gene (reference sequence). This CDR3 region has 13 residues. CDR3 nucleotides: TGTGCCAGCACCCTGGAGGGCGTGGGAGGAACTTTCTTT. Translated, it gives CASTLEGVGGTFF.